The rows below give T cell receptor beta chains drawn from one sample of a study of response to subunit inactivated influenza vaccine. TCRdb analysed the RT-PCR reads with MiXCR anew, one entry per CDR3 protein. This table holds 450,000 to 600,000 distinct CDR3 sequences, approximately 7.1% found once. Sequencing was performed on PBMCs from blood, taken around 25 months after vaccination. Source of these receptors: a man aged 50 to 69 who received an inactivated influenza vaccine. Each CDR3 is given with its conserved first and last residue. D genes are given only for firm matches. Clone size is given for some rows only: seen once, a few or many times, or a class if the clone is expanded.

many,TRBJ2-2,TRBV14,-,TGTGCCAGCAGCCGGTCTGGGACACATACCGGGGAGCTGTTTTTT,CASSRSGTHTGELFF
many,TRBJ2-3,TRBV10-3,-,TGTGCCATCAGTAAAACAGGAGATACGCAGTATTTT,CAISKTGDTQYF
many,TRBJ2-5,TRBV6-2/TRBV6-3,-,TGTGCCAGCACCTTGGACAACTTCAATGGGGCCCAGTACTTC,CASTLDNFNGAQYF
few,TRBJ1-2,TRBV7-2,TRBD1,TGTGCCAGCAGCTTAGTCGCAGGGGGAGCTGGCTACACCTTC,CASSLVAGGAGYTF
-,TRBJ2-4,TRBV6-5,-,TGTGCCAGTAAACAGGGATACATTCAGTACTTC,CASKQGYIQYF
few,TRBJ2-4,TRBV6-1,-,TGTGCCAGCAGGGGGCTGGCCAAAAACATTCAGTACTTC,CASRGLAKNIQYF
many,TRBJ2-3,TRBV5-6,-,TGTGCCAGCAGCTTCCGACTCGATACGCAGTATTTT,CASSFRLDTQYF
few,TRBJ2-5,TRBV24-1,TRBD2,TGTGCCACCAGTGGCCCGAGGGGAGGGGCCATTGAGACCCAGTACTTC,CATSGPRGGAIETQYF
few,TRBJ2-3,TRBV2,TRBD2,TGTGCCAGCAGTGAATCCGGGGTAGCGGGAGATACGCAGTATTTT,CASSESGVAGDTQYF
many,TRBJ2-1,TRBV28,TRBD2,TGTGCCAGCAGTCCTCCGGGACTAGCGGGAGGATACAATGAGCAGTTCTTC,CASSPPGLAGGYNEQFF
few,TRBJ2-6,TRBV3-1,-,TGTGCCAGCAGCCACAAACAGGGATTTGGGGCCAACGTCCTGACTTTC,CASSHKQGFGANVLTF
-,TRBJ2-3,TRBV7-9,-,TGTGCCAGCAGCGGCCCGGACGTACACACAGATACGCAGTATTTT,CASSGPDVHTDTQYF
many,TRBJ1-5,TRBV12-3/TRBV12-4,-,TGTGCCAGCAGTCGAGGGGAGAATCAGCCCCAGCATTTT,CASSRGENQPQHF
many,TRBJ2-6,TRBV6-2/TRBV6-3,TRBD1,TGTGCCAGCAGTTACTCCTCGACAGGGTTCGGGGCCAACGTCCTGACTTTC,CASSYSSTGFGANVLTF
few,TRBJ1-5,TRBV3-1,-,TGTGCCAGCAGCCAAGGAGGGGTTAGCAATCAGCCCCAGCATTTT,CASSQGGVSNQPQHF
-,TRBJ2-1,TRBV20-1,-,TGCAGTGCTAGGCTCCCGGGCCAAAATGAGCAGTTCTTC,CSARLPGQNEQFF
-,TRBJ2-7,TRBV10-3,-,TGTGCCATCAGTGATAACACCCCCTACGAGCAGTACTTC,CAISDNTPYEQYF
few,TRBJ1-6,TRBV2,-,TGTGCCAGCAGCCAAGACGCATCACCCCTCCACTTT,CASSQDASPLHF
-,TRBJ1-2,TRBV6-5,TRBD1,TGTGCCAGCAGTTACGCAACTTACAGGGGAAGAAACTATGGCTACACCTTC,CASSYATYRGRNYGYTF
few,TRBJ2-1,TRBV2,-,TGTGCCAGCAGTGTTCGACTAAGCTCCTACAATGAGCAGTTCTTC,CASSVRLSSYNEQFF
many,TRBJ1-2,TRBV16,-,TGTGCCAGCAGCCAAGTCCAGGGCTATGGCTACACCTTC,CASSQVQGYGYTF
many,TRBJ2-1,TRBV12-3/TRBV12-4,TRBD1,TGTGCCAGCACTCTTACAGGGGGGCTGCCGTACAATGAGCAGTTCTTC,CASTLTGGLPYNEQFF
many,TRBJ2-1,TRBV12-3/TRBV12-4,-,TGTGCCAGCAGTTCATGGTCCTACAATGAGCAGTTCTTC,CASSSWSYNEQFF
-,TRBJ2-3,TRBV7-6,TRBD2,TGTGCCAGCAGCGGGATGCGGGGGGCAGGCACAGATACGCAGTATTTT,CASSGMRGAGTDTQYF
-,TRBJ2-3,TRBV24-1,-,TGTGCCACCAGTGATTTGGGAGGGGGGGAAGCTACGCAGTATTTT,CATSDLGGGEATQYF
few,TRBJ2-1,TRBV20-1,-,TGCAGTGCTAGAGATACGGGGGTCAATGAGCAGTTCTTC,CSARDTGVNEQFF
-,TRBJ2-7,TRBV15,-,TGTGCCACCAGCATTAAACAGGGTTTCGAGCAGTACTTC,CATSIKQGFEQYF
few,TRBJ1-2,TRBV12-3/TRBV12-4,-,TGTGCCAGCAGTTTTACATCTAACTATGGCTACACCTTC,CASSFTSNYGYTF
many,TRBJ2-7,TRBV3-1,-,TGTGCCAGCAGCCAAGGGCGGGACAGCATCTACGAGCAGTACTTC,CASSQGRDSIYEQYF
-,TRBJ1-1,TRBV20-1,TRBD1,TGCAGTGCTAGACGGACAGGGTTTCCTGAAGCTTTCTTT,CSARRTGFPEAFF
few,TRBJ2-3,TRBV4-2,TRBD2,TGTGCCAGCAGCCAAGAGACTAGCGTCGGCACAGATACGCAGTATTTT,CASSQETSVGTDTQYF
few,TRBJ2-5,TRBV5-1,TRBD2,TGCGCCAGCAGCCTTTTAGCGGGAGAGGGAGAGACCCAGTACTTC,CASSLLAGEGETQYF
many,TRBJ1-3,TRBV12-3/TRBV12-4,-,TGTGCCAGCAGTTTATTCGGTAGCTCTGGAAACACCATATATTTT,CASSLFGSSGNTIYF
many,TRBJ1-2,TRBV11-2,-,TGTGCCAGCAGCTTGGACTGGGGAAACTATGGCTACACCTTC,CASSLDWGNYGYTF
few,TRBJ1-1,TRBV14,TRBD1,TGTGCCAGCAGCCAAATCAGGGGGCCCACTGAAGCTTTCTTT,CASSQIRGPTEAFF
-,TRBJ1-1,TRBV5-6,-,TGTGCCAGCAGCTTTTCGGCTGAAGCTTTCTTT,CASSFSAEAFF
-,TRBJ2-4,TRBV20-1,-,TGCAGTGCAAATCCCCCTCCACTAGCCAAAAACATTCAGTACTTC,CSANPPPLAKNIQYF
many,TRBJ2-1,TRBV20-1,-,TGCAGTGCTCCAGGGCAGAACAATGAGCAGTTCTTC,CSAPGQNNEQFF
few,TRBJ1-5,TRBV7-2,-,TGTGCCAGCAGCTCGATCCGGGGCAATCAGCCCCAGCATTTT,CASSSIRGNQPQHF
-,TRBJ1-1,TRBV25-1,TRBD1,TGTGCCAGCAGTCCCCTGGGACAGGGGGAAGCTTTCTTT,CASSPLGQGEAFF